This TCR beta chain was captured by sequencing in a study of CD8+CD57+ T cells in acquired aplastic anemia. The study's findings and limits: CD8+ Simpson's diversity in patients was not significantly different from that in controls.

Only patients with CD8+CD57+ cell expansion on flow cytometry were chosen for sequencing. CDR1 and CDR2 from the germline V gene are SQVTM and ANQGSEA. This CDR3 has 14 amino acids. V was shortened by 6 bases and J by 1 base, with 15 bases between the two germline ends. Genomic DNA acted as the template from which TCR beta VDJ combination and CDR3 sequence profiling were carried out. TCRdb ran MiXCR on the reads and lists one entry per CDR3 protein. Of around 170,000 distinct CDR3 sequences detected, over 40% appear once; the ten largest clones hold 3.2%. Remarks on this clonotype: Its antigen is unidentified.

The TCR was taken from a human donor with aplastic anemia. Sequencing was done on a sample of sorted CD4+, CD8+, or CD8+CD57+ T cells (not recorded which) from PBMCs. This chain uses TRBV29-1 with TRBJ1-1; a possible D gene is TRBD1 (6 bases). CDR3 DNA sequence: TGCAGCGTCGGAAACAGGGTGGCGAACACTGAAGCTTTCTTT. Its protein is CSVGNRVANTEAFF.